Given below is one T cell receptor beta chain in context. Its specificity is not known. This entry comes from a study of graft-versus-host responses after intestinal transplantation. As for the study in general: For around 3 years after anti-thymocyte globulin induction, all recipients took tacrolimus and steroids. Broader study findings: Recipient bone marrow held GvH clones, some seen earlier in ileum or blood. Allografts of patients with graft-donor T cell macrochimerism showed high graft-versus-host to host-versus-graft clone ratios.

The CDR3 contains 15 residues. V was cut by 10 bases and J by 1 base, with 16 bases left in between. Germline V CDR1 and CDR2: MNHEY, SVGAGI. Produced via immunoSEQ multiplex PCR; TCRdb's table is partial and in-frame only. The sample holds around 100,000 clones, around 90% seen once. The sequence was collected from a human donor who was the organ donor for an intestinal transplant. V gene TRBV6-5 combines with J gene TRBJ1-4; D is undetermined. The sample in question was unstimulated CD4+ T cells sorted from spleen or lymph node cells, obtained before transplant. CDR3 sequence reads: CATGWTTGTNEKLFF. The DNA of the CDR3 is TGTGCCACAGGTTGGACGACTGGAACTAATGAAAAACTGTTTTTT.